This T cell receptor (beta chain) was obtained from a study of blood T cell repertoires in COVID-19. Germline loops: CDR1 MRHNA, CDR2 SNTAGT. The CDR3 is 15 residues long. The V end was cut by 2 bases, the J end by 1 base, with 8 bases between. Profiled with immunoSEQ multiplex PCR; TCRdb holds only in-frame clones, not every one. There are about 21,000 clones in the sample; under 90% occur only once, and around 5.6% lies in the top ten. The sequencing input was peripheral blood. This clonotype originated in a human donor in a cohort sampled during active COVID-19. The V call is TRBV6-4, the J call TRBJ2-2; D is possibly TRBD1 (6 bases). The CDR3 region is CASSDGGQNTGELFF. The CDR3 bases are TGTGCCAGCAGTGACGGGGGACAGAACACCGGGGAGCTGTTTTTT.